The 29 T cell receptor beta chains given below trace back to one sample, sequenced in a study of T cell responses to AZD1222 COVID-19 vaccine. TCRdb's table, derived via immunoSEQ multiplex PCR, lists solely in-frame clones and lacks some. This sample yields about 140,000 clones, of which 80% to 95% are seen a single time; roughly 5% belongs to the top ten. The input for sequencing was peripheral blood, taken on day 0 of AZD1222 vaccination. These receptors were collected from an adult in good health.

V is TRBV10-3 and J is TRBJ2-7; 7 nucleotides match TRBD2. Trimming took 8 bases from V and 0 from J; bases not matched to a gene: 4. The CDR3 is 13 amino acids. Germline loops: CDR1 ENHRY, CDR2 SYGVKD. For the CDR3, the DNA is TGTGCCATCGGGGAGGGTACCTCCTACGAGCAGTACTTC. It codes for CAIGEGTSYEQYF.

The J gene is TRBJ1-2, the V gene TRBV5-4; D is uncertain. Germline assignment: CDR1 SGHNT and CDR2 YYREEE (reference sequence). V lost 0 bases, J lost 4 bases, and 10 bases lay in between. The CDR3 contains 14 residues. This CDR3 is CASSLVAAAYGYTF. In DNA form, the CDR3 reads TGTGCCAGCAGCTTGGTGGCAGCAGCCTATGGCTACACCTTC.

This rearrangement joins TRBV27 to TRBJ2-7; D uncertain. This CDR3 is built from 14 residues. Trimming left V 5 bases short and J 2 bases short, with 13 bases between. The germline V gene encodes CDR1 MNHEY and CDR2 SMNVEV (reference sequence). CDR3 bases: TGTGCCAGCAGTCCATGGACGGATACCTACGAGCAGTACTTC. Protein product: CASSPWTDTYEQYF.

V is TRBV7-8 and J is TRBJ1-4, with a weak D call TRBD1 (6 bases). This CDR3 comprises 15 residues. Germline CDR1 and CDR2: SGHVS and FQNEAQ. Between the trimmed V and J ends, which lost 5 bases and 5 bases, there was a span of 15 bases. CDR3 sequence: CASSQQTGLNEKLFF. CDR3 nucleotide sequence: TGTGCCAGCAGCCAACAGACAGGATTGAATGAAAAACTGTTTTTT. Using reference TRBV7-8 and TRBJ1-4 for the parts outside the CDR3, the full variable domain is GAGVSQSPRYKVAKRGQDVALRCDPISGHVSLFWYQQALGQGPEFLTYFQNEAQLDKSGLPSDRFFAERPEGSVSTLKIQRTQQEDSAVYLCASSQQTGLNEKLFFGSGTQLSVL.

This chain links TRBV29-1 with TRBJ1-3; possibly TRBD1 for D (5 bases). The CDR3 length is 14 residues. Trimming took 5 bases from V and 3 from J, leaving 14 bases between them. Germline loops: CDR1 SQVTM, CDR2 ANQGSEA. CDR3: CSVHRRVDGNTIYF. CDR3 coding DNA: TGCAGCGTTCATCGCAGGGTTGATGGAAACACCATATATTTT. Full variable domain (rest looked up from reference TRBV29-1 and TRBJ1-3): SAVISQKPSRDICQRGTSLTIQCQVDSQVTMMFWYRQQPGQSLTLIATANQGSEATYESGFVIDKFPISRPNLTFSTLTVSNMSPEDSSIYLCSVHRRVDGNTIYFGEGSWLTVV.

This chain uses TRBV15 with TRBJ2-3; 11 positions match TRBD2. The V segment lost 4 bases and the J segment 4 bases; nucleotides outside the gene matches: 7. The CDR3 extends over 16 amino acids. CDR1 is LNHNV, CDR2 YYDKDF, per germline (reference sequence). The CDR3 reads CATSTRLAGPADTQYF. Written as DNA, the CDR3 is TGTGCCACCAGCACCAGACTAGCGGGACCGGCAGATACGCAGTATTTT.

This chain uses TRBV5-6 with TRBJ1-4, with 9 bases lining up with TRBD1. Germline CDR1 SGHDT, CDR2 YYEEEE. V was clipped by 4 bases and J by 7 bases; unmatched bases: 14. This CDR3 comprises 17 residues. The CDR3 protein is CASSPGTGMGPSEKLFF. The CDR3 coding sequence is TGTGCCAGCAGCCCCGGGACAGGGATGGGGCCGAGTGAAAAACTGTTTTTT.

This clone was seen only once. The chain carries TRBV28 and TRBJ2-6; 8 bases align to TRBD1. Germline loops: CDR1 MDHEN, CDR2 SYDVKM. V shed 10 bases and J 0 bases; nucleotides not matched to a gene: 14. The CDR3 totals 18 residues. As DNA, the CDR3 is TGTGCCACCAGGGGGTTGACAGGGGTCTCCTCTGGGGCCAACGTCCTGACTTTC. Translating gives CATRGLTGVSSGANVLTF.

Regarding this clone: One junction end does not reproduce the germline sequence, and a read error may be involved. The chain uses TRBV5-4 and TRBJ2-2; D assignment may be TRBD1 or TRBD2 (5 bases each). Germline values: CDR1 SGHNT, CDR2 YYREEE (reference sequence). CDR3 size: 13 residues. For the CDR3, the DNA is TGTGCCAGCAGCTTGGACAGTTCTGGGGGGCTGTTTTTT. It encodes CASSLDSSGGLFF.

The chain joins TRBV27 to TRBJ1-2; D is possibly TRBD1 (6 bases). The CDR3 runs 14 residues. The germline V gene encodes CDR1 MNHEY and CDR2 SMNVEV (reference sequence). Trimming shortened V by 6 bases and J by 2 bases, and 13 bases separated the two germline ends. The CDR3 loop reads CASRGGGLNYGYTF. The CDR3 nucleotides read TGTGCCAGCAGAGGGGGGGGCCTGAACTATGGCTACACCTTC.

The chain uses TRBV5-8 and TRBJ2-1, with 9 bases aligning to TRBD2. This CDR3 contains 19 residues. After removal of 0 bases from V and 10 bases from J, the junction contained 20 bases not matched to a gene. Germline assignment: CDR1 SGHTS and CDR2 YDEGEE. The CDR3 loop is CASSLVVGGGGPLQWEQFF. CDR3 sequence (DNA): TGTGCCAGCAGCTTGGTCGTCGGCGGGGGGGGTCCTCTACAATGGGAGCAGTTCTTC.

The CDR3 reads CASSRTGPDEKLFF. CDR3 bases: TGTGCCAGCAGCCGGACAGGGCCCGATGAAAAACTGTTTTTT. The gene calls are TRBV2 and TRBJ1-4, with TRBD1 matching 8 bases. Germline CDR1 SNHLY, CDR2 FYNNEI. The V segment lost 6 bases and the J segment 6 bases; nucleotides outside the gene matches: 6. The CDR3 extends over 14 amino acids.

The chain carries TRBV5-1 and TRBJ2-7; 8 bases line up with TRBD2. Germline CDR1 SGHRS, CDR2 YFSETQ. The CDR3 loop spans 14 amino acids. J was trimmed by 3 bases and V by 3 bases; bases with no gene match: 5. The CDR3 loop is CASSSGGIGYEQYF. Here the CDR3 DNA reads TGCGCCAGCAGCTCGGGGGGGATAGGCTACGAGCAGTACTTC.

The V gene is TRBV24-1, the J gene TRBJ2-7; D is ambiguous. V was pared by 3 bases and J by 4 bases, with 3 bases between. Germline CDR1 KGHDR, CDR2 SFDVKD. The CDR3 consists of 11 residues. The CDR3 DNA sequence: TGTGCCACCAGTGATAAATACGAGCAGTACTTC. This sequence encodes CATSDKYEQYF.

This chain links TRBV21-1 with TRBJ1-2. TRBV21-1 constitutes a pseudogene. The CDR3 sequence is 14 residues long. The chain's CDR3 is CASSKTGAHYGYTF. In DNA, the CDR3 is TGTGCCAGCAGCAAAACCGGGGCCCACTATGGCTACACCTTC.

The rearrangement uses TRBV7-2 and TRBJ2-3, with 7 positions matching TRBD2. The trim removed 1 base at V and 5 bases at J, leaving 12 bases unmatched. The CDR3 runs 17 residues. The germline V gene encodes CDR1 SGHTA and CDR2 FQGNSA. For the CDR3, the DNA is TGTGCCAGCAGCTTAGAAATGACTAGCCTGTTGGGAGATACGCAGTATTTT. Protein product: CASSLEMTSLLGDTQYF.

The chain has TRBV2 and TRBJ1-2; 8 bases align to TRBD1. CDR1 SNHLY and CDR2 FYNNEI come from the germline V gene. CDR3 length equals 14 residues. The trim removed 6 bases at V and 6 bases at J, leaving 9 bases unmatched. The CDR3, as DNA: TGTGCCAGCAGCCGTAGGGGACAGGAGGATGGCTACACCTTC. Translating gives CASSRRGQEDGYTF.

This sequence joins TRBV7-6 and TRBJ2-7, with D hard to call. The germline V and J ends were trimmed by 5 bases and 7 bases, with 12 bases remaining between them. The CDR3 spans 12 residues. Germline CDR1 reads SGHVS; CDR2 reads FNYEAQ. Here the CDR3 reads CASSHLVSEQYF. The DNA for the CDR3 is TGTGCCAGCAGCCATCTAGTGAGTGAGCAGTACTTC.

The chain couples TRBV7-2 to TRBJ2-7; 9 bases match TRBD2. The junction had 9 bases not matched to a gene; V was cut back by 6 bases and J by 3 bases. The germline V gene has CDR1 SGHTA and CDR2 FQGNSA. The CDR3 totals 15 residues. Here the CDR3 reads CASRSQRGVNYEQYF. CDR3 nucleotide sequence: TGTGCCAGCAGGTCCCAGCGGGGGGTAAACTACGAGCAGTACTTC.

The V and J genes are TRBV14 and TRBJ2-5; TRBD1 might be the D (5 bases). V was trimmed by 5 bases and J by 0 bases, leaving 13 bases between them. CDR1 is SGHDN, CDR2 FVKESK, per germline. This CDR3 is 15 amino acids long. CDR3 protein: CASSLRQRNQETQYF. CDR3 DNA: TGTGCCAGCAGCTTACGACAGCGAAACCAAGAGACCCAGTACTTC. Full variable domain (missing parts from reference TRBV14 and TRBJ2-5): EAGVTQFPSHSVIEKGQTVTLRCDPISGHDNLYWYRRVMGKEIKFLLHFVKESKQDESGMPNNRFLAERTGGTYSTLKVQPAELEDSGVYFCASSLRQRNQETQYFGPGTRLLVL.

The V and J genes are TRBV28 and TRBJ1-6, with 7 bases matching TRBD1. With V trimmed by 7 bases and J by 9 bases, 18 bases remained unmatched. The CDR3 covers 17 residues. The germline CDR1 and CDR2 sequences are MDHEN and SYDVKM. The chain's CDR3 is CASNYENPTGWGSPLHF. The CDR3 DNA follows: TGTGCCAGCAATTACGAAAATCCGACAGGGTGGGGTTCACCCCTCCACTTT.

The V call is TRBV24-1, the J call TRBJ2-1; D may be TRBD2 (6 bases). CDR3 length: 17 amino acids. V gave up 3 bases and J gave up 4 bases, with 18 bases separating them. Germline lookup yields CDR1 KGHDR and CDR2 SFDVKD. The CDR3 loop reads CATSDVESAGTYNEQFF. In DNA, the CDR3 is TGTGCCACCAGTGATGTCGAAAGCGCGGGGACTTACAATGAGCAGTTCTTC.

The CDR3, as DNA: TGTGCCAGCAGCTTCCGGGACAGGGGGATCGATACGCAGTATTTT. It yields the protein CASSFRDRGIDTQYF. V and J are TRBV5-4 and TRBJ2-3; 11 nucleotides line up with TRBD1. This CDR3 is 15 amino acids long. CDR1 is SGHNT, CDR2 YYREEE, per germline (reference sequence). V shed 2 bases and J 6 bases; nucleotides not matched to a gene: 5.

The chain employs TRBV19 and TRBJ2-1, with 10 bases matching TRBD2. Germline V gene data show CDR1 as LNHDA and CDR2 as SQIVND (reference sequence). This CDR3 has 16 residues. Losses at the gene ends were 9 bases for V and 9 bases for J; bases not matched to a gene: 17. The CDR3 here is CASKAAGLAGVSEQFF. The CDR3 DNA follows: TGTGCCAGCAAGGCTGCAGGGCTAGCGGGAGTCAGTGAGCAGTTCTTC.

This sequence joins TRBV10-3 and TRBJ1-1, with TRBD1 identical over 8 bases. The CDR3 has 14 amino acids. V shed 4 bases, J shed 6 bases, and the junction held 7 bases outside the gene matches. The V gene's germline CDR1 is ENHRY and CDR2 SYGVKD. The CDR3 nucleotides read TGTGCCATCAGTGCGACCCGGACAGGGCCTGAAGCTTTCTTT. Protein product: CAISATRTGPEAFF.

This chain joins TRBV28 and TRBJ1-3, with a tentative D call TRBD1 (5 bases). The CDR3 runs to 15 residues. Trimming pared 2 bases from V and 2 bases from J, leaving 10 bases between. Germline CDR1 is MDHEN and CDR2 is SYDVKM. For the CDR3, the DNA is TGTGCCAGCAGTTTACCCGGGGCTACTGGAAACACCATATATTTT. This translates into CASSLPGATGNTIYF.

The DNA of the CDR3 is TGTGCCAGCAGCCGAATGCCGGGACTAGCGGAAAGCGCCTCCTACGAGCAGTACTTC. It translates to CASSRMPGLAESASYEQYF. The chain couples TRBV28 to TRBJ2-7; the match to TRBD2 covers 11 bases. The ends lost 6 bases at V and 0 bases at J; junction bases unmatched: 16. Germline assignment: CDR1 MDHEN and CDR2 SYDVKM. The CDR3 has 19 amino acids. The variable domain in full, with the rest retrieved from reference TRBV28 and TRBJ2-7, is DVKVTQSSRYLVKRTGEKVFLECVQDMDHENMFWYRQDPGLGLRLIYFSYDVKMKEKGDIPEGYSVSREKKERFSLILESASTNQTSMYLCASSRMPGLAESASYEQYFGPGTRLTVT.

This chain links TRBV7-9 with TRBJ1-1; TRBD1 matches at 7 bases. J was trimmed by 4 bases and V by 4 bases; bases with no gene match: 6. This CDR3 region has 14 residues. Germline V CDR1 and CDR2: SEHNR, FQNEAQ (reference sequence). Here the CDR3 DNA reads TGTGCCAGCAGCTCGACAGGGCCTTCCACTGAAGCTTTCTTT. Its protein product is CASSSTGPSTEAFF.

This chain uses TRBV6-1 with TRBJ2-1; 11 bases line up with TRBD1. The CDR3 length is 18 residues. Germline lookup yields CDR1 MNHNS and CDR2 SASEGT. The junction had 16 bases not matched to a gene; V was cut back by 3 bases and J by 9 bases. CDR3 protein: CASSDPRDRGETLSEQFF. The CDR3 DNA sequence: TGTGCCAGCAGTGACCCCCGGGACAGGGGGGAAACCCTAAGTGAGCAGTTCTTC.